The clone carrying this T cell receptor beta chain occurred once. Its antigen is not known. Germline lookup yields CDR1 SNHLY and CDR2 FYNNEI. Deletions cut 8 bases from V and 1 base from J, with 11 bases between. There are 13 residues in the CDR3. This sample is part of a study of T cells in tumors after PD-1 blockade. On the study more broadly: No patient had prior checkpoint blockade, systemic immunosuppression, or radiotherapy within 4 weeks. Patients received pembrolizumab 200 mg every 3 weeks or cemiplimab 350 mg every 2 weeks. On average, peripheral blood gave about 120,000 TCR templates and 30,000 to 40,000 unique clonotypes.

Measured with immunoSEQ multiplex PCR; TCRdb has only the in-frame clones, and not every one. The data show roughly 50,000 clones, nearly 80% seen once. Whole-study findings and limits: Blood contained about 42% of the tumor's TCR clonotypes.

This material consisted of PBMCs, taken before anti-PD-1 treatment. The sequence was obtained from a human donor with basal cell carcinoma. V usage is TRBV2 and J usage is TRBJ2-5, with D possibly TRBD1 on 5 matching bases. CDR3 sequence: CASLTDTQETQYF. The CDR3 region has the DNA TGTGCCAGCCTGACAGACACCCAAGAGACCCAGTACTTC.